This is a list of T cell receptor beta chains from one sample in a study of response to subunit inactivated influenza vaccine. Each CDR3 protein gets one entry after TCRdb re-called the RT-PCR reads with MiXCR. The sample holds more than 600,000 distinct CDR3 sequences, roughly 18% seen once. Here the sequenced sample was PBMCs from blood, taken 5 days after vaccination. The receptors originated from a man aged 50 or older who received an inactivated influenza vaccine. CDR3s include the opening cysteine and the closing phenylalanine or tryptophan. The order of the fields is J gene, clone size, D gene, V gene, CDR3 DNA, CDR3 protein. D genes are given only for firm matches. Clone size is stated in some rows and not others, as once, few, many or a class when expanded.

TRBJ2-1,few,TRBD2,TRBV11-1,TGTGCCAGCAGCCCTGGCGCGGGAGATCGGGCCTACAATGAGCAGTTCTTC,CASSPGAGDRAYNEQFF
TRBJ2-7,NA,NA,TRBV4-3,TGCGCCAGCAGCCAAGCTTTCTCAACGGGACCCTCCTACGAGCAGTACTTC,CASSQAFSTGPSYEQYF
TRBJ2-1,few,NA,TRBV6-2/TRBV6-3,TGTGCCAGCAGTCAGACTAGACCGTCGAAGCAGTTCTTC,CASSQTRPSKQFF
TRBJ2-1,few,TRBD2,TRBV27,TGTGCCAGCAGTTTTATGGCGGGAGGGAGGGGCCGGAATGAGCAGTTCTTC,CASSFMAGGRGRNEQFF
TRBJ1-3,few,NA,TRBV5-5,TGTGCCAGCAGCTTGGCGAATCGGCAGTTACTCTCTGGAAACACCATATATTTT,CASSLANRQLLSGNTIYF
TRBJ1-1,NA,NA,TRBV4-3,TGCGCCAGCAGCCAATTTGTTTCCCCCGAGAACACTGAAGCTTTCTTT,CASSQFVSPENTEAFF
TRBJ1-4,few,NA,TRBV20-1,TGCAGTGCTAGAGCAGGGGCCTCCCACTCAGAAAAACTGTTTTTT,CSARAGASHSEKLFF
TRBJ2-5,NA,TRBD2,TRBV29-1,TGCAGCGTCGCAACCCTATCTAGCGGGAGAGGGGAGACCCAGTACTTC,CSVATLSSGRGETQYF
TRBJ2-3,few,TRBD2,TRBV20-1,TGCAGTGCTAGGGGTATAGCGGGGGGCAGGTTACCCACAGATACGCAGTATTTT,CSARGIAGGRLPTDTQYF
TRBJ2-1,few,TRBD2,TRBV7-2,TGTGCCAGCAGATCTACTAGCGGGGGGGCCCAATTCTTC,CASRSTSGGAQFF
TRBJ2-5,many,TRBD2,TRBV7-2,TGTGCCAGCAGCTTATGGGGTAGCGGGAGTGGAGAGACCCAGTACTTC,CASSLWGSGSGETQYF
TRBJ1-1,once,TRBD1,TRBV25-1,TGTGCCAGCAGTGTCCAGGGGGCGAGTGGAGCTTTCTTT,CASSVQGASGAFF
TRBJ2-4,few,NA,TRBV6-5,TGTGCCAGCAGTTCACGGGGGCGGTTGAACATTCAGTACTTC,CASSSRGRLNIQYF
TRBJ1-4,few,NA,TRBV7-2,TGTGCCAGCAGCTTAGCGGCCAGGGTCAATGAAAAACTGTTTTTT,CASSLAARVNEKLFF
TRBJ2-5,NA,NA,TRBV20-1,TGCAGTGCTTATACAAGGGCTGGGCAGACCCAGTACTTC,CSAYTRAGQTQYF
TRBJ2-7,NA,TRBD1,TRBV28,TGTGCCAGCAGTTCACGACAGGGTCATCACGAGCAGTACTTC,CASSSRQGHHEQYF
TRBJ2-7,few,NA,TRBV4-2,TGTGCCAGCAGCCAAGCGTCTGAGACACACTCCTACGAGCAGTACTTC,CASSQASETHSYEQYF
TRBJ2-3,NA,TRBD2,TRBV10-3,TGTGCCATCAGTGAGATCGGACTAGCGGACACAGATACGCAGTATTTT,CAISEIGLADTDTQYF
TRBJ1-2,few,NA,TRBV29-1,TGCAGCGTGTCAGCCCGAGCGGGGCCCAACTATGGCTACACCTTC,CSVSARAGPNYGYTF
TRBJ2-2,NA,NA,TRBV4-1,TGCGCCAGCAGCGACGTCGGGAGAAAGGCGGGCACCGGGGAGCTGTTTTTT,CASSDVGRKAGTGELFF
TRBJ2-6,NA,NA,TRBV7-9,TGTGCCAGCAGCGCAGACAGTGCTGGGGCCAACGTCCTGACTTTC,CASSADSAGANVLTF
TRBJ2-7,NA,NA,TRBV9,TGTGCCAGCAGCGTAGTCCCATCGGGCGGTTCAGAGCAGTACTTC,CASSVVPSGGSEQYF
TRBJ2-7,NA,NA,TRBV2,TGTGCCAGCAGTTTAATAGGGTCCGACTCCTACGAGCAGTACTTC,CASSLIGSDSYEQYF
TRBJ2-4,NA,NA,TRBV18,TGTGCCAGCTCACCACCGGAACAGAGGATTCAGTACTTC,CASSPPEQRIQYF
TRBJ1-2,NA,NA,TRBV7-6,TGTGCCAGCAGCTTATATCAGGGTATGGACTATGGCTACACCTTC,CASSLYQGMDYGYTF